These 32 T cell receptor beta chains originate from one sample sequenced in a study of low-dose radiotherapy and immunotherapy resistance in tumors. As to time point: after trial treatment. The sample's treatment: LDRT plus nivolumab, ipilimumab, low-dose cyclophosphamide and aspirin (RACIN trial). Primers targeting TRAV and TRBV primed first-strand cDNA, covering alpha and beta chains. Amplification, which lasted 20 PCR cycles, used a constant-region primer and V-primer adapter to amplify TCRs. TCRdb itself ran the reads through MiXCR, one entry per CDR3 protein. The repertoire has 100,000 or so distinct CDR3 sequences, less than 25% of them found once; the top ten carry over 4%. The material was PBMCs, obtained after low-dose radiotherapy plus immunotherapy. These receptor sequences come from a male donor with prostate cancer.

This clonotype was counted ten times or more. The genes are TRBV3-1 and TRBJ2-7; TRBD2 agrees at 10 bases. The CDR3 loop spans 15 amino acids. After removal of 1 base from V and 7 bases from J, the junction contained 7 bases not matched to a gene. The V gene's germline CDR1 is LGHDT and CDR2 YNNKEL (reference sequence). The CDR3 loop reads CASSQASGGILEQYF. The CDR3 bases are TGTGCCAGCAGCCAAGCTAGCGGGGGCATCCTGGAGCAGTACTTC.

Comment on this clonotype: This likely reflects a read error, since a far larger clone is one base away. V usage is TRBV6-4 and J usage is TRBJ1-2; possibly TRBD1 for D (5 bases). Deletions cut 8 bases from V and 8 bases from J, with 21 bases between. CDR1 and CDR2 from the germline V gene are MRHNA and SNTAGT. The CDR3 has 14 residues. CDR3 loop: CASGPIRDSGGYTF. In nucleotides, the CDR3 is TGTGCCAGCGGCCCAATCAGGGATTCCGGAGGCTACACCTTC.

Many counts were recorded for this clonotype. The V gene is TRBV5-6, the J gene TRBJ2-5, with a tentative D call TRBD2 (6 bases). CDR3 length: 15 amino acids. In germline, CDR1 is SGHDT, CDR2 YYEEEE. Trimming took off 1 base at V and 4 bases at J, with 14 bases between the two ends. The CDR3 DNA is TGTGCCAGCAGCTTGCCGCCCCGGGGAGGAGAGACCCAGTACTTC. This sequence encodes CASSLPPRGGETQYF.

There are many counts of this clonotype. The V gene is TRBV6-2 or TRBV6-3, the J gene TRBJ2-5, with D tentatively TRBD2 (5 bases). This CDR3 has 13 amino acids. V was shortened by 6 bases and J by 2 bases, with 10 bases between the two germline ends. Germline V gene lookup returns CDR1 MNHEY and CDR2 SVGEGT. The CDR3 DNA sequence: TGTGCCAGCAGACCACCGGGGCAAGAGACCCAGTACTTC. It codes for CASRPPGQETQYF.

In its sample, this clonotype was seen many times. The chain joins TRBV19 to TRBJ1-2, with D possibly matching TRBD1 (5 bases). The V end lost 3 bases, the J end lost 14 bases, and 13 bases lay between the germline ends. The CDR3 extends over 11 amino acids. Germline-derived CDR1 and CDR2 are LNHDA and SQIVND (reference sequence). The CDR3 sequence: CASSMDTTRTF. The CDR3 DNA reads TGTGCCAGTAGTATGGACACCACGCGAACCTTC.

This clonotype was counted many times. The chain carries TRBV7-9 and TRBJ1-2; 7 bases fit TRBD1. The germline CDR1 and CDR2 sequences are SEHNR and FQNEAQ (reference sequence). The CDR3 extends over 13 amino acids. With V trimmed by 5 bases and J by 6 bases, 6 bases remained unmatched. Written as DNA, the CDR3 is TGTGCCAGCAGCCCCCGACAGGGCCATGGCTACACCTTC. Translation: CASSPRQGHGYTF.

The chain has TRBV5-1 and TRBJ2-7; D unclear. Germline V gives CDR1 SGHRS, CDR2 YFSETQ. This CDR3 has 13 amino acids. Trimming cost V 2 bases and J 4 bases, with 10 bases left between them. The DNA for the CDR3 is TGCGCCAGCAGCTTACATGGTATTTACGAGCAGTACTTC. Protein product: CASSLHGIYEQYF. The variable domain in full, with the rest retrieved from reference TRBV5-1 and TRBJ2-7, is KAGVTQTPRYLIKTRGQQVTLSCSPISGHRSVSWYQQTPGQGLQFLFEYFSETQRNKGNFPGRFSGRQFSNSRSEMNVSTLELGDSALYLCASSLHGIYEQYFGPGTRLTVT.

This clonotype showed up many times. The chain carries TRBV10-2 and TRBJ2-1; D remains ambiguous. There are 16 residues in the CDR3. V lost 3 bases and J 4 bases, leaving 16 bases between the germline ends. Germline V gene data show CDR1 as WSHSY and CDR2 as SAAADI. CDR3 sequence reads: CASSDRRGLVYNEQFF. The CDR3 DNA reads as TGCGCCAGCAGTGACCGCCGCGGATTGGTGTACAATGAGCAGTTCTTC.

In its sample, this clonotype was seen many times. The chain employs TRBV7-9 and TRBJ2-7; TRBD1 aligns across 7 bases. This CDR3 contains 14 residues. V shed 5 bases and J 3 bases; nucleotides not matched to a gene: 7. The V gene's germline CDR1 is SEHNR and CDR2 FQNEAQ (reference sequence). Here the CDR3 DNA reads TGTGCCAGCAGCGTGGGACAGCCTTTCTACGAGCAGTACTTC. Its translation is CASSVGQPFYEQYF.

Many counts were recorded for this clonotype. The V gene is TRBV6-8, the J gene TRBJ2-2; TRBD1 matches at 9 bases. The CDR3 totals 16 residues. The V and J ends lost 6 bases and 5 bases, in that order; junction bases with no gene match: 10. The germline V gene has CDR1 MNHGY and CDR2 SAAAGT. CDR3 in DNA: TGTGCCAGCAGACCGTCCGGGACAGGGAGAACCGGGGAGCTGTTTTTT. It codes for CASRPSGTGRTGELFF.

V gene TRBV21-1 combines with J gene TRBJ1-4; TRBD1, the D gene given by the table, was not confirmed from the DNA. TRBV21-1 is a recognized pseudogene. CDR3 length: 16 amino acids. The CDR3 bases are TGTGCCAGCAGCGCCCGACAGGAGTATGCTAATGAAAAACTGTTTTTT. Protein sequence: CASSARQEYANEKLFF.

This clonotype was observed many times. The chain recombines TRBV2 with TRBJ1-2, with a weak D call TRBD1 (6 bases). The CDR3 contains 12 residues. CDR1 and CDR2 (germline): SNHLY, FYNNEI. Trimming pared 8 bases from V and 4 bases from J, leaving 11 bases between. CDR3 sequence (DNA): TGTGCCAGCTGGGACAACACCTATGGCTACACCTTC. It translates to CASWDNTYGYTF.

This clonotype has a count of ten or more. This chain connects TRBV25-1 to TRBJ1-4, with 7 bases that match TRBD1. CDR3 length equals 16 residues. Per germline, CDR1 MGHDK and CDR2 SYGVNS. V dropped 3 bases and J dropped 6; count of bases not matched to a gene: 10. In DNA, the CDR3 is TGTGCCAGCAGTGAGGAGGGAGGGGGCCAGGATGAAAAACTGTTTTTT. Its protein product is CASSEEGGGQDEKLFF.

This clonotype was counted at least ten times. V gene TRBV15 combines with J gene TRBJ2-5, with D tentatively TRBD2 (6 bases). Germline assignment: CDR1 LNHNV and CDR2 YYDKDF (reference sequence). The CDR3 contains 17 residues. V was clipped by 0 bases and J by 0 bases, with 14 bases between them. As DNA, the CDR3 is TGTGCCACCAGCAGAGAGGGCGGGGCCACGTACCAAGAGACCCAGTACTTC. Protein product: CATSREGGATYQETQYF.

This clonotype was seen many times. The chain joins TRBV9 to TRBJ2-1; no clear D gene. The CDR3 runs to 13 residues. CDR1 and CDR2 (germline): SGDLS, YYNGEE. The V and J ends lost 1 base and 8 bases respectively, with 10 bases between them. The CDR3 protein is CASSVSPIHEQFF. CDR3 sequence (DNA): TGTGCCAGCAGCGTAAGCCCTATCCATGAGCAGTTCTTC.

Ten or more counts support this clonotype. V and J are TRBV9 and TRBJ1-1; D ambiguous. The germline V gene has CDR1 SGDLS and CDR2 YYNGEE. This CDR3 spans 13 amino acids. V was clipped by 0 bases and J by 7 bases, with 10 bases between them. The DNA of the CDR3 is TGTGCCAGCAGCGTAGGGTTGGGCGTTGAAGCTTTCTTT. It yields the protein CASSVGLGVEAFF. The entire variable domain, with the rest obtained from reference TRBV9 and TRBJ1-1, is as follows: DSGVTQTPKHLITATGQRVTLRCSPRSGDLSVYWYQQSLDQGLQFLIQYYNGEERAKGNILERFSAQQFPDLHSELNLSSLELGDSALYFCASSVGLGVEAFFGQGTRLTVV.

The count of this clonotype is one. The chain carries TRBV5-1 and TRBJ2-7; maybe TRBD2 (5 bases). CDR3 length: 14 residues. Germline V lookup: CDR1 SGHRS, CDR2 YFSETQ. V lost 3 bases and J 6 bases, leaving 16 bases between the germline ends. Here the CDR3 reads CASSSIGSSGEQYF. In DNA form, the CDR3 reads TGCGCCAGCAGCTCAATAGGGAGTTCAGGCGAGCAGTACTTC. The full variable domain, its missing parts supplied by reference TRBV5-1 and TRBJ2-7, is KAGVTQTPRYLIKTRGQQVTLSCSPISGHRSVSWYQQTPGQGLQFLFEYFSETQRNKGNFPGRFSGRQFSNSRSEMNVSTLELGDSALYLCASSSIGSSGEQYFGPGTRLTVT.

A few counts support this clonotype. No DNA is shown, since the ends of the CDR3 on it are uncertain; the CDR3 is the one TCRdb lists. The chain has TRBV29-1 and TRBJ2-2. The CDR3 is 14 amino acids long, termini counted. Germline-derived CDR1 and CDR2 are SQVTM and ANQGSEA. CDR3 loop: CSVEGPDTGELFFF.

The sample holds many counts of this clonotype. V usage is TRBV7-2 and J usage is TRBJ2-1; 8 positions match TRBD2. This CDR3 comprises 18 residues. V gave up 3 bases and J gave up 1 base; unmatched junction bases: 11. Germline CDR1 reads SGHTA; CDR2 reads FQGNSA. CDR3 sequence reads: CASSFPKSGGRSYNEQFF. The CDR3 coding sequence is TGTGCCAGCAGCTTCCCTAAGAGCGGGGGTCGTTCCTACAATGAGCAGTTCTTC.

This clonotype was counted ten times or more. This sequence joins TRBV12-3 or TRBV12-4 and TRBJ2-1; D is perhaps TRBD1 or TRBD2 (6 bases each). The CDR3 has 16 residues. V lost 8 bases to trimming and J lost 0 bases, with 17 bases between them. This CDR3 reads CASGGGPRSSYNEQFF. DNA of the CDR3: TGTGCCAGCGGAGGGGGGCCAAGGAGCTCCTACAATGAGCAGTTCTTC.

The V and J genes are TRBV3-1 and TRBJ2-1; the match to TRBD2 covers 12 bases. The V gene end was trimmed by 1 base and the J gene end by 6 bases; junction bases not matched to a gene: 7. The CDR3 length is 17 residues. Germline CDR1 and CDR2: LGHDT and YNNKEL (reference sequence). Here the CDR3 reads CASSQVLAGGRVNEQFF. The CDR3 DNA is TGTGCCAGCAGCCAAGTCCTAGCGGGGGGGCGTGTCAATGAGCAGTTCTTC.

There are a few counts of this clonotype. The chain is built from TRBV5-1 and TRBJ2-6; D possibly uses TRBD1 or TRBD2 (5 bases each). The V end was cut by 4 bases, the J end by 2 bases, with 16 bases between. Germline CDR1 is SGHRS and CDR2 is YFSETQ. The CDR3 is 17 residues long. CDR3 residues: CASSDGTAAAGANVLTF. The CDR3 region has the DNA TGCGCCAGCAGCGACGGGACCGCCGCCGCTGGGGCCAACGTCCTGACTTTC.

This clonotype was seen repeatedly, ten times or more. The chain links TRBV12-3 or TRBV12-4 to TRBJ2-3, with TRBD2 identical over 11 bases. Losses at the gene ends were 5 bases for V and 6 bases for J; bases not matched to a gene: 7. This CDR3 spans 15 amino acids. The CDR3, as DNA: TGTGCCAGCAGTGCGACTAGCGGGGAAGCGGATACGCAGTATTTT. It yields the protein CASSATSGEADTQYF.

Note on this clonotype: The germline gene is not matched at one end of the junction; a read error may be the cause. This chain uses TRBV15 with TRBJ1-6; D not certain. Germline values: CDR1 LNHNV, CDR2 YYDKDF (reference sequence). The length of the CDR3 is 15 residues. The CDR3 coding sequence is TGTGTCACCGGCAGAGATTTGGAGCCAAATTCACCCCTCCACTTT. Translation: CVTGRDLEPNSPLHF.

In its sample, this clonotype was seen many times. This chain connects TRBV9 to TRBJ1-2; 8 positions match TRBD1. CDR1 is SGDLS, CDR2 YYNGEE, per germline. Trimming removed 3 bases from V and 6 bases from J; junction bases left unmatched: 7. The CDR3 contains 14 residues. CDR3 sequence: CASSGTGNFDGYTF. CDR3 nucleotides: TGTGCCAGCAGCGGGACAGGGAATTTCGATGGCTACACCTTC.

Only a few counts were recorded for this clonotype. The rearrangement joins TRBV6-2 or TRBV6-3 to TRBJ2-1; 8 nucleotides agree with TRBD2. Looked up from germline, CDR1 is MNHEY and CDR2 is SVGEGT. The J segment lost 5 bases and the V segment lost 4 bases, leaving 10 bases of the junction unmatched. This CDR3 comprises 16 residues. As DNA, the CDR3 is TGTGCCAGCAGTTCCCTCCTAGCGGGCACTAACAATGAGCAGTTCTTC. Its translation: CASSSLLAGTNNEQFF.

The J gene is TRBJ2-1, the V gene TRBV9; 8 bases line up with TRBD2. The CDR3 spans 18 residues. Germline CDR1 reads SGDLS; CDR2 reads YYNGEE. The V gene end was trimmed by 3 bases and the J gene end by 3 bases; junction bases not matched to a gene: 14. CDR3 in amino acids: CASSDRGGLRFNYNEQFF. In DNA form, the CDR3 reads TGTGCCAGCAGCGATCGCGGGGGGCTTCGATTTAACTACAATGAGCAGTTCTTC.

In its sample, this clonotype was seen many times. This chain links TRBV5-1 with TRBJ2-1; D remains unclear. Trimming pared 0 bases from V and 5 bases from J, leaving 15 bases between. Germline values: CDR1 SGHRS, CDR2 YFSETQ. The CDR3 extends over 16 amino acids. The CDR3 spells CASSLEAPQQHNEQFF. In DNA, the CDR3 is TGCGCCAGCAGCTTGGAGGCCCCCCAGCAACACAATGAGCAGTTCTTC.

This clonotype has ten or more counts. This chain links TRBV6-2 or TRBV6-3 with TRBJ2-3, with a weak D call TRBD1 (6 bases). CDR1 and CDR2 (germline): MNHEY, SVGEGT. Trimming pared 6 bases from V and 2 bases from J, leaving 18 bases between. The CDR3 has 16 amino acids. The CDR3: CASRRIDRRFTDTQYF. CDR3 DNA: TGTGCCAGCAGACGTATAGACAGGAGATTCACAGATACGCAGTATTTT.

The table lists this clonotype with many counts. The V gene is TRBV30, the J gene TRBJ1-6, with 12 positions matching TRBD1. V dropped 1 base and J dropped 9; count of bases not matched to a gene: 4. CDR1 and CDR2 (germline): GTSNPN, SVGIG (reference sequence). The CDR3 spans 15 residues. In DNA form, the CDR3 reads TGTGCCTGGAGTGGTCCGGGACAGGGGGCTTCACCCCTCCACTTT. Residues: CAWSGPGQGASPLHF.

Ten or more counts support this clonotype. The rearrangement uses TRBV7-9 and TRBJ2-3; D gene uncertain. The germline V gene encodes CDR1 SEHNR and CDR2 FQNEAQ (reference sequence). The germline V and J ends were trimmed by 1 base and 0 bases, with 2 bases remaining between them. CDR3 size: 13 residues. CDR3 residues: CASSLESTDTQYF. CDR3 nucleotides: TGTGCCAGCAGCTTAGAAAGCACAGATACGCAGTATTTT.

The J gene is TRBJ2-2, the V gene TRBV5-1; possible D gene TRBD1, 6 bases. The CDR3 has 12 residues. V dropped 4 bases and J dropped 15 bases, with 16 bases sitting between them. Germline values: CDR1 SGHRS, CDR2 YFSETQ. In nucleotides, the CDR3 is TGCGCCAGCAGCCTGGACGCAGGGGTGTTGTTTTTT. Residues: CASSLDAGVLFF.